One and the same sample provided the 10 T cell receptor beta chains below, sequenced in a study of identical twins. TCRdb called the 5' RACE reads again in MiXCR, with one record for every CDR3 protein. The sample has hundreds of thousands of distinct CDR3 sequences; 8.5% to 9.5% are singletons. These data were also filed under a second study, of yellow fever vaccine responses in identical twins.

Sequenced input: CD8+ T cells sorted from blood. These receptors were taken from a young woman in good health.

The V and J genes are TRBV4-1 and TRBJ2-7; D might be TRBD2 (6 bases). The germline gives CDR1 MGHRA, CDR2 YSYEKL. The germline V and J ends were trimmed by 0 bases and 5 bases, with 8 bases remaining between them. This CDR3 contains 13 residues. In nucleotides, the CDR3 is TGCGCCAGCAGCCAAGAACTAGCCCACGAGCAGTACTTC. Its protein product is CASSQELAHEQYF.

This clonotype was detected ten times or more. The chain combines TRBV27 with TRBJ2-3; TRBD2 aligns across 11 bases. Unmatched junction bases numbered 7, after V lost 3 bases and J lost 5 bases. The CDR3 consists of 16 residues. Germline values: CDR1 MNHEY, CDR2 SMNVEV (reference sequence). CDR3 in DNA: TGTGCCAGCAGTTTCCTAGCGGGGGGACCGGGAGATACGCAGTATTTT. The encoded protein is CASSFLAGGPGDTQYF.

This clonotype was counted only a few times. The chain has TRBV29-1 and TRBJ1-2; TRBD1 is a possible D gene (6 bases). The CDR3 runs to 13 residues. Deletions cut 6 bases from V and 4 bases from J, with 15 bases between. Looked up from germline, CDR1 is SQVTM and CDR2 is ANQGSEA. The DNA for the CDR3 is TGCAGCGTCTACTCTGGACAGAGCTATGGCTACACCTTC. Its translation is CSVYSGQSYGYTF.

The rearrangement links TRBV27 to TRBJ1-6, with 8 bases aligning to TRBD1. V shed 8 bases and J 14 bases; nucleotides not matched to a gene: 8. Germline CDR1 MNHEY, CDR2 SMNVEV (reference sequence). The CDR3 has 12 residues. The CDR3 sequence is CASGLQGDALHF. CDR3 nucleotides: TGTGCCAGCGGATTACAGGGGGACGCCCTCCACTTT.

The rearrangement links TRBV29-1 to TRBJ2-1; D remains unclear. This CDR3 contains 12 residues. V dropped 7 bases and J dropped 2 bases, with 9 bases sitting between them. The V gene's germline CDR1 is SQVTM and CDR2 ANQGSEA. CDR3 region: CSAPVTYNEQFF. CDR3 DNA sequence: TGCAGCGCACCCGTAACCTACAATGAGCAGTTCTTC.

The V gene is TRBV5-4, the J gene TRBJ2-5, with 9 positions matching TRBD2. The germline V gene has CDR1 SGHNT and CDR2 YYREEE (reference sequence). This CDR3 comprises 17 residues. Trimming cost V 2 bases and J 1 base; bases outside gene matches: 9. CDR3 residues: CASSFLDSAGGQETQYF. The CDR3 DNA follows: TGTGCCAGCAGCTTTCTTGATTCAGCGGGGGGCCAAGAGACCCAGTACTTC.

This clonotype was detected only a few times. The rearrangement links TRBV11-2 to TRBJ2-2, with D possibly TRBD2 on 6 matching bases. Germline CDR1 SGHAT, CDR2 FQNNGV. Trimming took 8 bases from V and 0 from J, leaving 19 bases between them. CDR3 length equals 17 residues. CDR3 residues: CASEDSTSGANTGELFF. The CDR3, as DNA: TGTGCCAGCGAGGATTCTACCTCGGGAGCGAACACCGGGGAGCTGTTTTTT.

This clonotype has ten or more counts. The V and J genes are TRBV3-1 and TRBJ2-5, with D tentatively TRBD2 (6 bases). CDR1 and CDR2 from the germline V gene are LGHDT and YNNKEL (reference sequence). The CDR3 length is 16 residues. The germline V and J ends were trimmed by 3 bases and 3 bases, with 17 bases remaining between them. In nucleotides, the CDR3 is TGTGCCAGCAGCCACGTTGGGACTCCAAACGAAGAGACCCAGTACTTC. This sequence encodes CASSHVGTPNEETQYF.

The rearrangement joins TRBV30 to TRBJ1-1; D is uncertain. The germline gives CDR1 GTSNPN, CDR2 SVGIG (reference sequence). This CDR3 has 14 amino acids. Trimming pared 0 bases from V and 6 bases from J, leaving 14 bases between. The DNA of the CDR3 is TGTGCCTGGAGTGTAGGGCAGCCCAGCTCTGAAGCTTTCTTT. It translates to CAWSVGQPSSEAFF.

The CDR3 DNA reads as TGTGCCACCAGCAACCCTGGGACAGGGACCTACGAGCAGTACTTC. Translated: CATSNPGTGTYEQYF. The rearrangement uses TRBV15 and TRBJ2-7, with 9 bases identical to TRBD1. The CDR3 extends over 15 amino acids. V lost 4 bases, J lost 2 bases, and 6 bases stayed unmatched. Germline CDR1 is LNHNV and CDR2 is YYDKDF (reference sequence).